This T cell receptor (beta chain) is drawn from a study of blood T cells in healthy people across ages (dated by TCRdb to between 2014 and 2017). About the investigation overall: In model experiments, roughly one uniquely barcoded TCR beta cDNA molecule per two T cells was captured by template switching. Donors were grouped into four age groups: young (average approximately 16 years), middle-aged (39), aged (around 66) and long-lived (82). The study measured age-related changes in TCR beta repertoire diversity using deep sequencing normalized with unique cDNA molecular identifiers. For two donors (one aged 18 to 30 and one aged 80 or older), the study analyzed two additional independent replicas of 1 million unique cDNA reads from the same blood draw. To avoid experimental bias, donors of different ages were distributed randomly across sequencing lanes. The investigation overall reported the following: Estimates of total diversity based on one million sequenced T cells were considered lower bounds and underestimates. Compared with the aged group, the long-lived group had more naive CD4+ T cells, fewer expanded clones and increased TCR diversity, a pattern suggesting age selection. Observed TCR beta diversity per million T cells fell roughly linearly with age, and a significant reduction was already apparent by age roughly 40. Because the CMV infection status of the donors was unknown, age-related changes in expanded clonotypes may potentially have been confounded. The percentage of naive T cells measured by flow cytometry correlated strongly with observed TCR beta diversity. Because profiling used bulk unsorted PBMCs, naive and antigen-experienced compartments could not be compared conclusively.

This clonotype was detected ten times or more. Its antigen specificity is not known. No clone much larger than this one lies a single base away; base qualities are absent. The receptor library was made with 5' RACE. Sequencer: Illumina HiSeq 2500. The second PCR ran for roughly 7 to 12 cycles and used a J-beta primer mix along with a sample-barcoded 5' primer. A template-switch 5' adaptor carrying 12 random nucleotides introduced a unique molecular identifier onto each TCR beta cDNA molecule. Each sample yielded at least 2.5 million CDR3-containing paired-end reads. First-strand cDNA synthesis was performed from all RNA using the Mint cDNA synthesis kit, with priming by a TRBC-specific oligonucleotide. Following uracil-DNA glycosylase treatment, all cDNA underwent a first 18-cycle PCR with the universal primers M1SS and BC2_uni_R. The source study handled its data this way. Each sample was normalized by randomly selecting 1 million high-quality reads, each carrying a distinct molecular identifier. Instead of being binned into consensus sequences, reads that shared molecular identifiers were thrown out. MiTCR, set to a Q25 quality threshold and the strictest error-elimination algorithm, was used for CDR3 identification, clonotype clustering and error correction. A nonparametric unseen species model using Euler transformation provided a lower-bound estimate of total TCR beta diversity. TCRdb's own reprocessing of the public reads used fastp at Q25 and MiXCR and kept productive beta chains. Every distinct CDR3 protein forms one entry, paired with its most common genes and DNA. For this entry, the V and J calls and clone size follow TCRdb and not the study's own pipeline. The sample table holds approximately 320,000 distinct CDR3 sequences, of which less than 30% were seen once. 29% of the sample is held by the ten biggest clonotypes.

The CDR3, from cysteine to phenylalanine, totals 14 residues. Left in the record is the CDR3 DNA by itself, 42 bases read in frame from the first base. V sheds 6 bases and J sheds 5 bases, leaving 16 bases between their ends. Systemically healthy Caucasian individuals from Russia, 35 to 40 in total and aged about 6 to 95 years, were included as donors. Each donor gave 8 to 10 milliliters of peripheral blood, drawn into EDTA-treated Vacutainer tubes. Ficoll-Paque density-gradient centrifugation was used to isolate PBMCs, with at least 6.5 million obtained per sample. Total RNA was extracted from PBMCs with Trizol reagent, with at least 6 micrograms obtained per sample. For every donor, flow cytometry on a PBMC aliquot measured the percentage of naive CD45RAhigh/CD27high T cells.

Recombination joined TRBV12-3 or TRBV12-4 with TRBJ1-1, with no confident D gene call. Sample: blood. The receptor was derived from a woman in her 70s in good health. The DNA reads TGTGCCAGCAGATATGCCACAGTCTGGACTGAAGCTTTCTTT. Its protein reads: CASRYATVWTEAFF.